This T cell receptor (beta chain) originates from a study of blood T cell repertoires in COVID-19 (dated by TCRdb to 2018 to 2021). Study-level background: Samples covering the acute and convalescent phases of COVID-19 were provided by collaborators in the United States, Italy and Spain. The material from the prospective study consisted of cDNA or gDNA derived from T cells, B-cell-depleted T cells, or PBMCs. Subjects who had been exposed to COVID-19, were actively infected with it, or had recovered from it provided the deeply sampled blood TCRbeta repertoires that made up the dataset. A freely available public database, intended as a resource for researchers studying the immune response to SARS-CoV-2, is where the repertoires were released. The samples were drawn from the first 160 participants of the ongoing ImmuneRACE study and from roughly 1,300 subjects provided by 6 global collaborators. Sample metadata almost always included a de-identified subject ID, COVID-19 status, age in years and sex. Where HLA class I and class II types were available, the types were taken from metadata supplied by the sample provider, not from assay-based typing. What the authors observed across the whole study: How much clinical and demographic metadata was included differed by source and by participant, and the metadata was provided uncurated.

The immunoSEQ Assay, a bias-controlled multiplex PCR, was used to amplify TCRbeta CDR3 regions from genomic DNA. As for how the authors treated the data: Within the assay, amplification of reference gene primers was used to estimate how many nucleated cells each sample contained. Sequence reads were collapsed and filtered to measure the absolute abundance of every unique TCRbeta CDR3 rearrangement. Productive Simpson clonality was computed per sample as the square root of Simpson's diversity index over productive rearrangements. TCRdb carries this immuneACCESS record with in-frame sequences only. Its versions omit some clonotypes, under half of them owing to an unresolved V gene in the studies checked, with the rest unexplained. From that table come the V and J calls and clone size; the DNA was used to work out D and trimming. Here the sample has roughly 120,000 clones; around four fifths occur a single time. About 20% of the sample is held by the ten biggest clonotypes.

A word on this clone: This receptor's antigen is unknown. No base quality information exists; no much larger clone differs at one position.

The germline V gene (reference sequence) specifies LNHNV as CDR1 and YYDKDF as CDR2. The CDR3 runs 13 residues from the cysteine to the phenylalanine. Solely the CDR3 DNA is kept, with 39 bases framed from the first base. Trimming takes 6 bases off V and 5 bases off J; junction bases not matched to a gene: 5. Collaborating institutions collected whole blood in K2EDTA tubes following their own protocols. For TCRbeta analysis, collaborator samples were shipped as frozen whole blood, as isolated PBMCs, or as DNA extracted from either sample type. The chain links TRBV15 with TRBJ1-1; a stretch of 8 junction bases matches TRBD1. Sequencing input: peripheral blood. The sequence derives from a woman aged 55-69 years with acute or convalescent COVID-19. CDR3 region: CATRNRGETEAFF. The nucleotide sequence reads TGTGCCACCAGGAACAGGGGGGAAACTGAAGCTTTCTTT.